Listed below are T cell receptor beta chains from one sample, sequenced in a study of cytomegalovirus exposure and HLA in healthy donors. Produced via immunoSEQ multiplex PCR; TCRdb's table is partial and in-frame only. The sample consists of 250,000 to 350,000 clones, 86% of them appearing once. The source material was PBMCs. These receptors originate from a man aged 35 to 55 in good health and CMV-seropositive. The CDR3 runs from the conserved cysteine through the conserved F or W. A D gene is named only where the DNA matches it firmly. A row's size may be missing; if present it is once, few, many or a size class.

clone_size: once; v_call: TRBV7-2; j_call: TRBJ2-1; d_call: NA; cdr3_length: 11; cdr3_aa: CASSLGLQQFF; cdr3_nt: TGTGCCAGCAGCTTAGGACTACAACAGTTCTTC
clone_size: NA; v_call: TRBV4-3; j_call: TRBJ2-7; d_call: NA; cdr3_length: 17; cdr3_aa: CASSQERGLPVLGRQYF; cdr3_nt: TGCGCCAGCAGCCAAGAGAGGGGACTTCCTGTCCTAGGTCGGCAGTACTTC
clone_size: NA; v_call: TRBV19; j_call: TRBJ1-1; d_call: NA; cdr3_length: 12; cdr3_aa: CASSMGRVEAFF; cdr3_nt: TGTGCCAGTAGTATGGGCAGGGTTGAAGCTTTCTTT
clone_size: NA; v_call: TRBV7-9; j_call: TRBJ2-7; d_call: NA; cdr3_length: 11; cdr3_aa: CASSLVGEQYF; cdr3_nt: TGTGCCAGCAGCTTAGTCGGGGAGCAGTACTTC
clone_size: NA; v_call: TRBV28; j_call: TRBJ2-7; d_call: NA; cdr3_length: 13; cdr3_aa: CASSGGPTYEQYF; cdr3_nt: TGTGCCAGCAGCGGGGGGCCGACCTACGAGCAGTACTTC
clone_size: NA; v_call: TRBV27; j_call: TRBJ2-1; d_call: NA; cdr3_length: 13; cdr3_aa: CASSLQRAHEQFF; cdr3_nt: TGTGCCAGCAGTTTACAGAGGGCCCATGAGCAGTTCTTC
clone_size: NA; v_call: TRBV7-8; j_call: TRBJ2-7; d_call: TRBD2; cdr3_length: 14; cdr3_aa: CASSLGGRSYEQYF; cdr3_nt: TGTGCCAGCAGCTTGGGGGGGAGATCCTACGAGCAGTACTTC
clone_size: NA; v_call: TRBV6-1; j_call: TRBJ1-6; d_call: NA; cdr3_length: 13; cdr3_aa: CASRPGLDSPLHF; cdr3_nt: TGTGCCAGCAGACCGGGATTGGATTCACCCCTCCACTTT
clone_size: NA; v_call: TRBV25-1; j_call: TRBJ2-2; d_call: NA; cdr3_length: 15; cdr3_aa: CASSGRRPGAGELFF; cdr3_nt: TGTGCCAGCAGTGGTCGCCGTCCGGGGGCCGGGGAGCTGTTTTTT
clone_size: NA; v_call: TRBV7-8; j_call: TRBJ1-1; d_call: NA; cdr3_length: 16; cdr3_aa: CASSLDGGSLNTEAFF; cdr3_nt: TGTGCCAGCAGCTTAGATGGGGGGTCCCTGAACACTGAAGCTTTCTTT
clone_size: NA; v_call: TRBV28; j_call: TRBJ1-1; d_call: NA; cdr3_length: 18; cdr3_aa: CASSGGLSGGPVNTEAFF; cdr3_nt: TGTGCCAGCAGTGGAGGTTTATCGGGGGGCCCGGTGAACACTGAAGCTTTCTTT
clone_size: once; v_call: TRBV27; j_call: TRBJ2-7; d_call: NA; cdr3_length: 12; cdr3_aa: CASSFGGYEQYF; cdr3_nt: TGTGCCAGCAGTTTCGGCGGATACGAGCAGTACTTC
clone_size: NA; v_call: TRBV5-5; j_call: TRBJ2-7; d_call: TRBD1; cdr3_length: 15; cdr3_aa: CASSLTDRVAYEQYF; cdr3_nt: TGTGCCAGCAGCTTAACGGACAGGGTAGCCTACGAGCAGTACTTC
clone_size: NA; v_call: TRBV7-2; j_call: TRBJ2-3; d_call: NA; cdr3_length: 16; cdr3_aa: CASSLWGGQGLDTQYF; cdr3_nt: TGTGCCAGCAGCCTCTGGGGGGGGCAGGGATTAGATACGCAGTATTTT
clone_size: NA; v_call: TRBV6-5; j_call: TRBJ2-3; d_call: NA; cdr3_length: 15; cdr3_aa: CASSYSAGLTDTQYF; cdr3_nt: TGTGCCAGCAGTTACTCGGCGGGACTCACAGATACGCAGTATTTT
clone_size: NA; v_call: TRBV19; j_call: TRBJ1-5; d_call: TRBD1; cdr3_length: 16; cdr3_aa: CASSASGTAINQPQHF; cdr3_nt: TGTGCCAGTAGTGCCTCCGGGACAGCTATCAATCAGCCCCAGCATTTT
clone_size: NA; v_call: TRBV6-1; j_call: TRBJ1-3; d_call: TRBD1; cdr3_length: 15; cdr3_aa: CAAKLGQGPENTIYF; cdr3_nt: TGTGCCGCCAAACTAGGACAGGGCCCAGAAAACACCATATATTTT
clone_size: NA; v_call: TRBV5-4; j_call: TRBJ1-4; d_call: NA; cdr3_length: 14; cdr3_aa: CASRPGGSNEKLFF; cdr3_nt: TGTGCCAGCCGTCCGGGGGGCTCTAATGAAAAACTGTTTTTT
clone_size: NA; v_call: TRBV19; j_call: TRBJ2-7; d_call: TRBD2; cdr3_length: 14; cdr3_aa: CASSSLAGSYEQYF; cdr3_nt: TGTGCCAGTAGTTCGCTAGCGGGCTCTTACGAGCAGTACTTC
clone_size: once; v_call: TRBV27; j_call: TRBJ2-3; d_call: TRBD1; cdr3_length: 15; cdr3_aa: CASSLTGQSTDTQYF; cdr3_nt: TGTGCCAGCAGTTTGACGGGACAGAGCACAGATACGCAGTATTTT
clone_size: NA; v_call: TRBV18; j_call: TRBJ2-5; d_call: NA; cdr3_length: 16; cdr3_aa: CASSPAEKAIQETQYF; cdr3_nt: TGTGCCAGCTCACCTGCGGAGAAGGCGATCCAAGAGACCCAGTACTTC
clone_size: NA; v_call: TRBV6-6; j_call: TRBJ1-2; d_call: NA; cdr3_length: 16; cdr3_aa: CASSYSITPPRVGYTF; cdr3_nt: TGTGCCAGCAGTTACTCGATTACCCCTCCCAGGGTTGGCTACACCTTC
clone_size: NA; v_call: TRBV28; j_call: TRBJ1-1; d_call: NA; cdr3_length: 17; cdr3_aa: CASSLISPDPQDTEAFF; cdr3_nt: TGTGCCAGCAGTTTAATCAGCCCAGACCCCCAGGACACTGAAGCTTTCTTT
clone_size: NA; v_call: TRBV28; j_call: TRBJ2-7; d_call: NA; cdr3_length: 14; cdr3_aa: CASSSHGGWTEQYF; cdr3_nt: TGTGCCAGCAGTTCCCATGGGGGGTGGACCGAGCAGTACTTC
clone_size: NA; v_call: TRBV11-2; j_call: TRBJ2-7; d_call: NA; cdr3_length: 15; cdr3_aa: CASSRGTTKRDEQYF; cdr3_nt: TGTGCCAGCAGCCGCGGGACGACCAAACGGGACGAGCAGTACTTC
clone_size: NA; v_call: TRBV9; j_call: TRBJ1-1; d_call: TRBD1; cdr3_length: 14; cdr3_aa: CASSATGLGTEAFF; cdr3_nt: TGTGCCAGCAGCGCGACAGGGCTAGGCACTGAAGCTTTCTTT
clone_size: NA; v_call: TRBV28; j_call: TRBJ2-7; d_call: NA; cdr3_length: 17; cdr3_aa: CASSLKPGTSYTLEQYF; cdr3_nt: TGTGCCAGCAGTTTAAAGCCTGGGACTTCGTACACCCTCGAGCAGTACTTC
clone_size: NA; v_call: TRBV5-8; j_call: TRBJ2-5; d_call: NA; cdr3_length: 15; cdr3_aa: CASSFRQSGLETQYF; cdr3_nt: TGTGCCAGCAGCTTCCGACAGAGCGGGTTGGAGACCCAGTACTTC
clone_size: NA; v_call: TRBV5-3; j_call: TRBJ2-7; d_call: NA; cdr3_length: 15; cdr3_aa: CARSQTDSTYYEQYF; cdr3_nt: TGTGCCAGAAGCCAAACGGACAGCACCTATTACGAGCAGTACTTC
clone_size: NA; v_call: TRBV29-1; j_call: TRBJ2-5; d_call: TRBD2; cdr3_length: 15; cdr3_aa: CSVRRLAGYQETQYF; cdr3_nt: TGCAGCGTTCGCCGACTAGCGGGGTACCAAGAGACCCAGTACTTC
clone_size: NA; v_call: TRBV7-2; j_call: TRBJ2-5; d_call: TRBD2; cdr3_length: 18; cdr3_aa: CASSHRLAGGLSQETQYF; cdr3_nt: TGTGCCAGCAGCCACCGACTAGCGGGAGGCTTATCCCAAGAGACCCAGTACTTC
clone_size: NA; v_call: TRBV7-9; j_call: TRBJ2-1; d_call: NA; cdr3_length: 15; cdr3_aa: CASSWEGVVYNEQFF; cdr3_nt: TGTGCCAGCAGCTGGGAGGGGGTGGTCTACAATGAGCAGTTCTTC
clone_size: NA; v_call: TRBV6-6; j_call: TRBJ2-2; d_call: NA; cdr3_length: 15; cdr3_aa: CASAVDWLNTGELFF; cdr3_nt: TGTGCCAGCGCAGTGGACTGGTTGAACACCGGGGAGCTGTTTTTT